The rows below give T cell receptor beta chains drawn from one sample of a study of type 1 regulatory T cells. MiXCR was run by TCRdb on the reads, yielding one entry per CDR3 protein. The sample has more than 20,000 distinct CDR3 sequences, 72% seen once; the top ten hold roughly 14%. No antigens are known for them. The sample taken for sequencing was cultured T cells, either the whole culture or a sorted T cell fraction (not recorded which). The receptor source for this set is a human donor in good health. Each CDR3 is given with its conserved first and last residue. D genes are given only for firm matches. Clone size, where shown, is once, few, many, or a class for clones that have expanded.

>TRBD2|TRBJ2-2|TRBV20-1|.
CSAPNPGGPNTGELFF
TGCAGTGCGCCGAACCCGGGGGGGCCAAACACCGGGGAGCTGTTTTTT
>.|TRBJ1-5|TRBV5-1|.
CASSLGPGREQPQHF
TGCGCCAGCAGCTTGGGTCCAGGGAGAGAGCAGCCCCAGCATTTT
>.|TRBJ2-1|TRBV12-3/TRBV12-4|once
CASKDALSYNEQFF
TGTGCCAGCAAGGACGCCCTCTCCTACAATGAGCAGTTCTTC
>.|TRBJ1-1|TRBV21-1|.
CASSDRDGNTEAFF
TGTGCCAGCAGCGACCGGGACGGTAACACTGAAGCTTTCTTT
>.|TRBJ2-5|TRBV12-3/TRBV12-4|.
CASSFGGQVETQYF
TGTGCCAGCAGTTTTGGTGGGCAGGTGGAGACCCAGTACTTC
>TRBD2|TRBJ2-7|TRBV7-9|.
CASSSGGYYEQYF
TGTGCCAGCAGCTCGGGGGGGTACTACGAGCAGTACTTC
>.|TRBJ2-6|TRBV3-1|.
CASSLRTSGANVLTF
TGTGCCAGCAGCCTCCGGACCTCTGGGGCCAACGTCCTGACTTTC
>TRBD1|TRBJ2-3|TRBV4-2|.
CASRQGDRARTDTQYF
TGTGCCAGCAGGCAAGGGGACAGGGCGCGGACAGATACGCAGTATTTT
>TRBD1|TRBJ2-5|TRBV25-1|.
CASSECIGQGETQYF
TGTGCCAGCAGTGAATGTATAGGACAGGGGGAGACCCAGTACTTC
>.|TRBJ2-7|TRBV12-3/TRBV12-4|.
CASSLARGTVSSYEQYF
TGTGCCAGCAGTTTAGCAAGAGGGACCGTTAGCTCCTACGAGCAGTACTTC
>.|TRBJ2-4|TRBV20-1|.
CSASDPQLAKNIQYF
TGCAGTGCTAGCGACCCCCAGTTAGCCAAAAACATTCAGTACTTC
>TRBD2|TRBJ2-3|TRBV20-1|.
CSAPGILAGGTDTQYF
TGCAGTGCCCCGGGGATCCTAGCGGGAGGCACAGATACGCAGTATTTT
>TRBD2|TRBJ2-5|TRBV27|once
CASGRGAGEETQYF
TGTGCCAGCGGAAGGGGAGCGGGGGAAGAGACCCAGTACTTC
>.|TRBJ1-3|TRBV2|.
CASSFTVAGNTIYF
TGTGCCAGCAGTTTCACAGTAGCCGGAAACACCATATATTTT
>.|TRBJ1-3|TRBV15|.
CATSRDWPSSGNTIYF
TGTGCCACCAGCAGAGATTGGCCTAGCTCTGGAAACACCATATATTTT
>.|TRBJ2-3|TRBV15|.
CATSGGHGQDTDTQYF
TGTGCCACCAGCGGGGGACACGGACAAGACACAGATACGCAGTATTTT
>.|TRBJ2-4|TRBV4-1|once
CASSRGQKEAKNIQYF
TGCGCCAGCAGCCGCGGACAGAAGGAGGCCAAAAACATTCAGTACTTC
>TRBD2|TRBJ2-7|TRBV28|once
CASSHTGTSSYEQYF
TGTGCCAGCAGTCATACCGGGACTAGCTCCTACGAGCAGTACTTC
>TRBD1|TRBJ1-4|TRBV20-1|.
CSAPDRATNEKLFF
TGCAGTGCTCCGGACAGGGCAACTAATGAAAAACTGTTTTTT
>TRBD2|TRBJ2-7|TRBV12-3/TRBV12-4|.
CASSPRGGLSSYEQYF
TGTGCCAGCAGTCCCCGGGGGGGGTTGAGCTCCTACGAGCAGTACTTC
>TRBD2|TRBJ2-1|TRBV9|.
CASSVGASGGANEQFF
TGTGCCAGCAGCGTAGGGGCGAGCGGGGGGGCCAATGAGCAGTTCTTC
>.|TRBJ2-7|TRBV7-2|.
CASSLVSVGMYEQYF
TGTGCCAGCAGCTTAGTATCGGTCGGAATGTACGAGCAGTACTTC
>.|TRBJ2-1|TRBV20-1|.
CMAPLAAGSNEQFF
TGCATGGCCCCCTTAGCGGCGGGGTCCAATGAGCAGTTCTTC
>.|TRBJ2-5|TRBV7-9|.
CASSAWTTFQETQYF
TGTGCCAGCAGCGCCTGGACAACATTTCAAGAGACCCAGTACTTC
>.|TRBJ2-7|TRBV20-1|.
CSARLLKGDSYEQYF
TGCAGTGCTAGGCTCCTTAAGGGGGATTCCTACGAGCAGTACTTC
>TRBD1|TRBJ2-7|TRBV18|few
CASSGQGSYEQYF
TGTGCCAGCTCTGGACAGGGGTCCTACGAGCAGTACTTC
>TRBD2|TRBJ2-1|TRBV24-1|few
CATSDFSLAGSNEQFF
TGTGCCACCAGTGATTTTTCACTAGCGGGGTCCAATGAGCAGTTCTTC
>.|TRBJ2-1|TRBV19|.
CASSTQGTVGQVF
TGTGCCAGTAGTACACAGGGTACGGTGGGCCAGGTCTTC
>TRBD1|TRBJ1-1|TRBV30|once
CAWSRQGDTEAFF
TGTGCCTGGAGCCGACAGGGGGACACTGAAGCTTTCTTT
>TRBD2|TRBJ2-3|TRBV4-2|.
CASSQGAGGPDTQYF
TGTGCCAGCAGCCAGGGAGCGGGGGGGCCAGATACGCAGTATTTT
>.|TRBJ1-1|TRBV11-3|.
CASSPNTVHEAFF
TGTGCCAGCAGCCCAAATACTGTTCATGAAGCTTTCTTT
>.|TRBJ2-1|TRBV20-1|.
CSARVPGVSEQFF
TGCAGTGCTAGAGTTCCGGGGGTTAGTGAGCAGTTCTTC
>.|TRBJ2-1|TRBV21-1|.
CASSELAGPYNEQFF
TGTGCCAGCAGCGAACTAGCGGGTCCCTACAATGAGCAGTTCTTC
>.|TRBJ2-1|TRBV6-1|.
CASSEHPTGEQFF
TGTGCCAGCAGTGAACATCCGACAGGAGAGCAGTTCTTC
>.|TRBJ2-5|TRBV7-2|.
CASSPRRQGETQYF
TGTGCCAGCAGCCCCCGGCGTCAGGGAGAGACCCAGTACTTC
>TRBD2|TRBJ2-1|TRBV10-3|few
CAISESMSAGGLNNEQFF
TGTGCCATCAGTGAGTCGATGTCAGCGGGGGGTCTGAACAATGAGCAGTTCTTC
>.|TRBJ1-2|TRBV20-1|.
CSAYRAGYTF
TGCAGTGCTTACAGGGCTGGCTACACCTTC
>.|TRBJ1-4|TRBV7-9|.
CASSLRTVREEKLFF
TGTGCCAGCAGCTTACGGACAGTCAGGGAGGAAAAACTGTTTTTT
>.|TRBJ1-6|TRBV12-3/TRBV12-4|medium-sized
CASSPTGNSPLHF
TGTGCCAGCAGTCCTACAGGGAATTCACCCCTCCACTTT
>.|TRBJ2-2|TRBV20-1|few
CSALQTESVPGELFF
TGCAGTGCTTTACAGACCGAATCGGTTCCCGGGGAGCTGTTTTTT
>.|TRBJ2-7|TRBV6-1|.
CATLGDIYEQYF
TGTGCCACCCTCGGCGACATCTACGAGCAGTACTTC
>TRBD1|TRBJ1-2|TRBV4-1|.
CASSLGTAIPNYGYTF
TGCGCCAGCAGCCTGGGGACAGCGATTCCTAACTATGGCTACACCTTC
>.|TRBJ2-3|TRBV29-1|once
CSVEKGTSTDTQYF
TGCAGCGTTGAAAAGGGGACTAGCACAGATACGCAGTATTTT
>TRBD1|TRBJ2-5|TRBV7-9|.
CASSLFGTGEETQYF
TGTGCCAGCAGCTTATTCGGGACAGGGGAAGAGACCCAGTACTTC
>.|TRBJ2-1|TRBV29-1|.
CSVLDSSYNEQFF
TGCAGCGTACTGGACAGCTCCTACAATGAGCAGTTCTTC
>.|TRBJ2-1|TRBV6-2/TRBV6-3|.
CASRLDPAGRGQFF
TGTGCCAGCAGGCTCGACCCCGCTGGCCGAGGGCAGTTCTTC
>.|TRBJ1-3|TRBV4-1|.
CASSLPGGVDTIYF
TGCGCCAGCAGCCTCCCCGGGGGAGTGGACACCATATATTTT
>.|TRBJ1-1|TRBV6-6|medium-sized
CASWANTEAFF
TGTGCCAGCTGGGCGAACACTGAAGCTTTCTTT
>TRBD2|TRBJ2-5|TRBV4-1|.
CASSQPGLAGPRQETQYF
TGCGCCAGCAGCCAACCGGGACTAGCGGGCCCGAGGCAAGAGACCCAGTACTTC
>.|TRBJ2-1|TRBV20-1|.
CSARDLRRGPLEQFF
TGCAGTGCTAGAGATCTTCGGCGGGGACCGCTTGAGCAGTTCTTC
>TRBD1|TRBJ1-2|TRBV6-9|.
CASTENRGTYGYTF
TGTGCCAGCACGGAGAACAGGGGGACCTATGGCTACACCTTC
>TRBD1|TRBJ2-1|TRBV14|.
CASSLSLGTGLNEQFF
TGTGCCAGCAGCCTGTCCTTAGGGACAGGCCTCAATGAGCAGTTCTTC
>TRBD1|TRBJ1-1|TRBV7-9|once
CASSTSDREAFF
TGTGCCAGCAGCACCTCGGACAGGGAAGCTTTCTTT
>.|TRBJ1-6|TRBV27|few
CASSLYGNSPLHF
TGTGCCAGCAGTTTATATGGTAATTCACCCCTCCACTTT
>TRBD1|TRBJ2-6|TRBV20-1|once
CSARPPRGSRVLTF
TGCAGTGCTAGACCACCCAGGGGGAGCCGGGTCCTGACTTTC